These T cell receptor beta chains were read from a single sample in a study of human T cells and chemical hapten exposure. TCRdb reprocessed the RACE reads with MiXCR, giving one entry per CDR3 protein. The table includes about 95,000 distinct CDR3 sequences, about an eighth detected once. Sequencing used whole blood, obtained in connection with sensitization to the hapten diphenylcyclopropenone (DPC). The receptors derive from a woman between 35 and 50 years old with alopecia areata. Some clones in this sample may be carry-over from other donors' samples. Each CDR3 is given with its conserved first and last residue. Fields, in order: clone size, D gene, V gene, J gene, CDR3 protein, CDR3 DNA. The D gene is left open where the match is weak. For some rows the clone size is stated as once, few or many, or as a class when expanded; others skip it.

many	TRBD1	TRBV2	TRBJ1-1	CASSEARGQGAEAFF	TGTGCCAGCAGTGAAGCCAGGGGACAGGGGGCTGAAGCTTTCTTT
many	TRBD2	TRBV10-3	TRBJ2-3	CSTSGGMSTDTQYF	TGTTCTACTTCGGGGGGGATGAGCACAGATACGCAGTATTTT
few	TRBD2	TRBV11-2	TRBJ2-3	CASSPRDSGRGGDTQYF	TGTGCCAGCAGCCCCAGGGATAGCGGGAGGGGGGGCGATACGCAGTATTTT
.	.	TRBV4-1	TRBJ2-7	CASSQEGTSREQYF	TGCGCCAGCAGCCAAGAGGGGACTTCCCGGGAGCAGTACTTC
.	.	TRBV4-3	TRBJ2-3	CASSQEALTDTQYF	TGCGCCAGCAGCCAGGAGGCGCTAACAGATACGCAGTATTTT
many	.	TRBV7-9	TRBJ2-3	CASSSAGTSTADTQYF	TGTGCCAGCAGCTCTGCCGGGACATCTACCGCAGATACGCAGTATTTT
.	TRBD2	TRBV5-1	TRBJ2-5	CASSWGLPQETQYF	TGCGCCAGCAGCTGGGGACTACCTCAAGAGACCCAGTACTTC
few	.	TRBV19	TRBJ2-1	CASSIGLYNEQFF	TGTGCCAGTAGTATAGGCCTCTACAATGAGCAGTTCTTC
many	.	TRBV15	TRBJ1-4	CATRRKGANEKLFF	TGTGCCACCAGGAGGAAGGGAGCTAATGAAAAACTGTTTTTT
few	.	TRBV6-2/TRBV6-3	TRBJ2-3	CASSWSLRTDTQYF	TGTGCCAGCAGTTGGTCGCTTCGCACAGATACGCAGTATTTT
few	TRBD1	TRBV5-1	TRBJ1-1	CASSLSGTGDTEAFF	TGCGCCAGCAGCTTATCCGGGACAGGGGACACTGAAGCTTTCTTT
.	.	TRBV3-1	TRBJ1-5	CASSLAGYKNQPQHF	TGTGCCAGCAGCCTTGCCGGGTACAAAAATCAGCCCCAGCATTTT
.	TRBD1	TRBV29-1	TRBJ2-3	CSVSPTGVSTDTQYF	TGCAGCGTATCCCCGACAGGGGTTAGCACAGATACGCAGTATTTT
few	.	TRBV29-1	TRBJ1-1	CSVRTPDTEAFF	TGCAGCGTCCGAACACCCGACACTGAAGCTTTCTTT
.	TRBD1	TRBV5-1	TRBJ1-1	CASSREVGTGFKAFF	TGCGCCAGCAGCCGGGAGGTGGGGACAGGCTTTAAAGCTTTCTTT
.	TRBD1	TRBV4-2	TRBJ1-1	CASSQDTGGGTEAFF	TGTGCCAGCAGCCAAGATACAGGGGGAGGCACTGAAGCTTTCTTT
many	TRBD1	TRBV29-1	TRBJ1-5	CSVRDRGDQPQHF	TGCAGCGTCCGGGACAGGGGGGATCAGCCCCAGCATTTT
few	.	TRBV6-5	TRBJ1-1	CASGVRGNTEAFF	TGTGCCAGCGGGGTGAGGGGGAACACTGAAGCTTTCTTT
few	TRBD2	TRBV28	TRBJ2-3	CASRPLATPFIDTQYF	TGTGCCAGCAGGCCACTAGCGACCCCCTTTATCGATACGCAGTATTTT
.	.	TRBV12-3/TRBV12-4	TRBJ1-3	CASSFVIGSGNTIYF	TGTGCCAGCAGTTTTGTAATTGGGAGTGGAAACACCATATATTTT
many	.	TRBV29-1	TRBJ2-1	CSVVVAVHNEQFF	TGCAGCGTTGTGGTAGCAGTACACAATGAGCAGTTCTTC
many	.	TRBV6-1	TRBJ2-5	CASSEAYGTLQETQYF	TGTGCCAGCAGTGAAGCGTATGGGACCCTTCAAGAGACCCAGTACTTC